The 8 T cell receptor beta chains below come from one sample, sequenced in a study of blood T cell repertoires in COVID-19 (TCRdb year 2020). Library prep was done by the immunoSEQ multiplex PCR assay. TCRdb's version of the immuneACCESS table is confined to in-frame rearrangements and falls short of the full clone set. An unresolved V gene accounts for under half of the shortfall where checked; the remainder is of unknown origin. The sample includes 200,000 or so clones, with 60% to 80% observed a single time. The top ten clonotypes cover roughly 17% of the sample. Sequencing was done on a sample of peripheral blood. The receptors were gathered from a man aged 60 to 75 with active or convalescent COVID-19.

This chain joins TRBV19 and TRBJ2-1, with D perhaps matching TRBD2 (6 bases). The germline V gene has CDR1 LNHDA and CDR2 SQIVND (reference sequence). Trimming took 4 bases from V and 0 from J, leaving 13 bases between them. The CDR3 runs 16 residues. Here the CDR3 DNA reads TGTGCCAGTAGTAGGGGACTGGAGAGCTCCTACAATGAGCAGTTCTTC. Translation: CASSRGLESSYNEQFF.

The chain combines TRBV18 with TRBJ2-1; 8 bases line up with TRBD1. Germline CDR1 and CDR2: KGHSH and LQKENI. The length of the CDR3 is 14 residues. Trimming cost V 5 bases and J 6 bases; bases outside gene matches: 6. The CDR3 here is CASSFRTGPNEQFF. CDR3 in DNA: TGTGCCAGCTCATTCCGGACAGGGCCCAATGAGCAGTTCTTC. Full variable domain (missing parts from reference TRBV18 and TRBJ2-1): NAGVMQNPRHLVRRRGQEARLRCSPMKGHSHVYWYRQLPEEGLKFMVYLQKENIIDESGMPKERFSAEFPKEGPSILRIQQVVRGDSAAYFCASSFRTGPNEQFFGPGTRLTVL.

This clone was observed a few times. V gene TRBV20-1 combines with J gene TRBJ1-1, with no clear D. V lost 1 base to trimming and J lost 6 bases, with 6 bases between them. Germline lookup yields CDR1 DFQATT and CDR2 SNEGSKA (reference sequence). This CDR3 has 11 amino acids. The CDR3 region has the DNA TGCAGTGCTAGAGTCCAGTCTGAAGCTTTCTTT. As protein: CSARVQSEAFF.

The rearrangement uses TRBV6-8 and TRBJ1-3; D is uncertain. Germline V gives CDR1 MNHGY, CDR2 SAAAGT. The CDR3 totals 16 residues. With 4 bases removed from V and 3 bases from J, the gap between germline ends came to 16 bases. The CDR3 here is CASSSAGHPIGNTIYF. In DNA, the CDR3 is TGTGCCAGCAGTTCCGCTGGGCACCCCATTGGAAACACCATATATTTT.

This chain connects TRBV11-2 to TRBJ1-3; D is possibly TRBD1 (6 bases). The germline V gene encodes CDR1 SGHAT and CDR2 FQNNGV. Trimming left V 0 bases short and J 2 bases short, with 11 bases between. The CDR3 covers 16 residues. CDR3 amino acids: CASSLEAGVAGNTIYF. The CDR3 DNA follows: TGTGCCAGCAGCTTAGAGGCAGGGGTTGCTGGAAACACCATATATTTT. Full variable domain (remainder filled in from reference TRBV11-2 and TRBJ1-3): EAGVAQSPRYKIIEKRQSVAFWCNPISGHATLYWYQQILGQGPKLLIQFQNNGVVDDSQLPKDRFSAERLKGVDSTLKIQPAKLEDSAVYLCASSLEAGVAGNTIYFGEGSWLTVV.

This CDR3 is CSVEETPAAGGTYEQYF. The CDR3, as DNA: TGCAGCGTTGAAGAAACCCCCGCAGCGGGAGGGACCTACGAGCAGTACTTC. The V call is TRBV29-1, the J call TRBJ2-7, with 10 nucleotides matching TRBD2. After removal of 0 bases from V and 2 bases from J, the junction contained 10 bases not matched to a gene. Germline-derived CDR1 and CDR2 are SQVTM and ANQGSEA. The CDR3 has 17 residues.

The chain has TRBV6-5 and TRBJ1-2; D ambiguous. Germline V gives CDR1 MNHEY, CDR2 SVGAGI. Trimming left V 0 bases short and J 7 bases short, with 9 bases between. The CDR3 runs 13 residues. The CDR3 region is CASSYSNLGGYTF. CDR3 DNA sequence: TGTGCCAGCAGTTACTCGAACCTAGGTGGCTACACCTTC.

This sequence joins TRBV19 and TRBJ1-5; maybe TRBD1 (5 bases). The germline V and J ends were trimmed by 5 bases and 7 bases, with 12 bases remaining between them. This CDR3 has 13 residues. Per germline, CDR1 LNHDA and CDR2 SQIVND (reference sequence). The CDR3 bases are TGTGCCAGTAGTGGCGGGACGGAGCAGCCCCAGCATTTT. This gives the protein CASSGGTEQPQHF.